The 29 T cell receptor beta chains below were found in one sample sequenced in a study of shared clonotypes between healthy human individuals. As defined, naive CD8 cells were CD45RO-negative and positively selected for CCR7, with terminally differentiated effector memory CD45RA+ cells excluded. Here immunoSEQ multiplex PCR was the method, and the copy in TCRdb shows in-frame clones only, minus some. The table has roughly 2.1 million clones, approximately 94% seen once; the top ten hold around 1.7%. The sample consisted of naive CD8+ T cells from PBMCs. Source of these receptors: a man younger than 35 in good health. Some clones in this sample may be carry-over from other donors' samples.

The genes are TRBV27 and TRBJ2-3; no clear D gene. V lost 6 bases and J 5 bases, leaving 12 bases between the germline ends. Germline lookup yields CDR1 MNHEY and CDR2 SMNVEV (reference sequence). This CDR3 region has 13 residues. CDR3 nucleotides: TGTGCCAGCAGGGCCCTAAAAGGAGATACGCAGTATTTT. Amino acid sequence: CASRALKGDTQYF.

CDR3 protein: CSAQIDRGLNTEAFF. CDR3 bases: TGCAGCGCGCAAATCGACAGGGGGCTAAACACTGAAGCTTTCTTT. The V and J genes are TRBV29-1 and TRBJ1-1; 10 positions agree with TRBD1. The CDR3 contains 15 residues. Trimming cost V 7 bases and J 2 bases; bases outside gene matches: 10. The germline CDR1 and CDR2 sequences are SQVTM and ANQGSEA.

The V call is TRBV7-9, the J call TRBJ1-2, with D perhaps matching TRBD1 (5 bases). The germline gives CDR1 SEHNR, CDR2 FQNEAQ (reference sequence). V was cut by 5 bases and J by 0 bases, with 19 bases left in between. CDR3 length equals 17 residues. CDR3 in amino acids: CASSPGPPGPANYGYTF. For the CDR3, the DNA is TGTGCCAGCAGCCCGGGGCCCCCAGGGCCAGCTAACTATGGCTACACCTTC.

V usage is TRBV16 and J usage is TRBJ2-1; 7 nucleotides match TRBD2. Looked up from germline, CDR1 is KGHSY and CDR2 is FQNENV. Germline trimming cut 0 bases from V and 3 bases from J; bases unmatched to any gene: 2. This CDR3 has 15 amino acids. CDR3 in amino acids: CASSQSGGSYNEQFF. CDR3 nucleotides: TGTGCCAGCAGCCAATCGGGAGGGAGCTACAATGAGCAGTTCTTC.

The CDR3 coding sequence is TGTGCCAGCACCCTCCTGCCGGGACAGGAAATACAAGCTTTCTTT. As protein: CASTLLPGQEIQAFF. The chain uses TRBV7-9 and TRBJ1-1, with TRBD1 matching 8 bases. This CDR3 spans 15 amino acids. The V gene end was trimmed by 7 bases and the J gene end by 9 bases; junction bases not matched to a gene: 16. Looked up from germline, CDR1 is SEHNR and CDR2 is FQNEAQ (reference sequence).

This chain connects TRBV29-1 to TRBJ2-2; 10 bases map to TRBD1. CDR3 length: 15 amino acids. The V gene end was trimmed by 5 bases and the J gene end by 2 bases; junction bases not matched to a gene: 5. Germline-derived CDR1 and CDR2 are SQVTM and ANQGSEA. CDR3 nucleotides: TGCAGCGTTATAGGACAGGGGGGTAACACCGGGGAGCTGTTTTTT. Translating gives CSVIGQGGNTGELFF.

V is TRBV14 and J is TRBJ1-3, with 11 bases that match TRBD1. In germline, CDR1 is SGHDN, CDR2 FVKESK. The CDR3 is made up of 15 amino acids. V dropped 4 bases and J dropped 4; count of bases not matched to a gene: 3. In DNA form, the CDR3 reads TGTGCCAGCAGCCCCCGGGACAGGGGGGGAAACACCATATATTTT. Translated, it gives CASSPRDRGGNTIYF. Full variable domain (rest looked up from reference TRBV14 and TRBJ1-3): EAGVTQFPSHSVIEKGQTVTLRCDPISGHDNLYWYRRVMGKEIKFLLHFVKESKQDESGMPNNRFLAERTGGTYSTLKVQPAELEDSGVYFCASSPRDRGGNTIYFGEGSWLTVV.

This chain uses TRBV19 with TRBJ2-7; D possibly corresponds to TRBD2 (7 bases). CDR1 is LNHDA, CDR2 SQIVND, per germline (reference sequence). The CDR3 totals 15 residues. Trimming removed 6 bases from V and 3 bases from J, with 18 bases in between. DNA of the CDR3: TGTGCCAGTAGCCCAGGGGCTAGCGGACTCTACGAGCAGTACTTC. The encoded protein is CASSPGASGLYEQYF.

The J gene is TRBJ2-1, the V gene TRBV5-1; 15 bases agree with TRBD2. The germline CDR1 and CDR2 sequences are SGHRS and YFSETQ. CDR3 length equals 15 residues. The junction had 3 bases not matched to a gene; V was cut back by 4 bases and J by 7 bases. The CDR3 is CASSGGLAGGNEQFF. The CDR3 bases are TGCGCCAGCAGCGGGGGACTAGCGGGAGGAAATGAGCAGTTCTTC.

The genes are TRBV19 and TRBJ2-7; 8 nucleotides align to TRBD2. The germline gives CDR1 LNHDA, CDR2 SQIVND (reference sequence). This CDR3 has 15 amino acids. J was trimmed by 3 bases and V by 3 bases; bases with no gene match: 7. DNA of the CDR3: TGTGCCAGTAGTATGGCAAGCGGGAGTATCTACGAGCAGTACTTC. Translating it yields CASSMASGSIYEQYF.

The chain uses TRBV5-6 and TRBJ2-7; D is uncertain. There are 12 residues in the CDR3. V lost 0 bases and J lost 11, with 12 bases in between. Germline CDR1 and CDR2: SGHDT and YYEEEE. The CDR3 region has the DNA TGTGCCAGCAGCTTGGCCGGCAGATGGGAGTACTTC. It yields the protein CASSLAGRWEYF.

This chain joins TRBV27 and TRBJ2-7; a weak D match, TRBD2 (6 bases). The CDR3 covers 15 residues. V dropped 5 bases and J dropped 2 bases, with 16 bases sitting between them. The germline CDR1 and CDR2 sequences are MNHEY and SMNVEV (reference sequence). The CDR3 reads CASSELAFSAYEQYF. The CDR3 nucleotides are TGTGCCAGCAGTGAGCTAGCGTTCAGTGCCTACGAGCAGTACTTC.

V and J are TRBV7-9 and TRBJ2-2; D is undetermined. The V end was cut by 6 bases, the J end by 6 bases, with 8 bases between. The CDR3 runs 12 residues. Looked up from germline, CDR1 is SEHNR and CDR2 is FQNEAQ (reference sequence). The CDR3 bases are TGTGCCAGCAGATACGCGGCCGGGGAGCTGTTTTTT. It codes for CASRYAAGELFF.

The chain is built from TRBV7-2 and TRBJ1-5; TRBD1 matches at 7 bases. From germline, CDR1 is SGHTA and CDR2 FQGNSA. The CDR3 length is 17 residues. The trim removed 5 bases at V and 0 bases at J, leaving 10 bases unmatched. The CDR3 protein is CASSTSTGIYSNQPQHF. In nucleotides, the CDR3 is TGTGCCAGCAGCACTTCGACAGGGATCTATAGCAATCAGCCCCAGCATTTT.

The chain recombines TRBV4-3 with TRBJ2-7, with TRBD2 identical over 11 bases. This CDR3 region has 14 residues. V trimming: 4 bases; J trimming: 3 bases; junction bases outside the gene matches: 2. Germline loops: CDR1 LGHNA, CDR2 YSLEER. DNA for the CDR3: TGCGCCAGCAGCCGGACTAGCGGGCACTACGAGCAGTACTTC. This sequence encodes CASSRTSGHYEQYF.

The chain combines TRBV27 with TRBJ1-2; TRBD1 might be the D (6 bases). The CDR3 is made up of 15 amino acids. The germline gives CDR1 MNHEY, CDR2 SMNVEV (reference sequence). V was clipped by 5 bases and J by 7 bases, with 20 bases between them. The DNA for the CDR3 is TGTGCCAGCAGTGACGCAGGGTATGAAGGGGGTGGCTACACCTTC. It is translated as CASSDAGYEGGGYTF.

The chain joins TRBV30 to TRBJ2-7; the match to TRBD1 covers 7 bases. The length of the CDR3 is 12 residues. Germline V gene sequence: CDR1 GTSNPN, CDR2 SVGIG (reference sequence). CDR3 bases: TGTGCTTGCCGGGACAGACCCTACGAGCAGTACTTC. Protein sequence: CACRDRPYEQYF.

The chain joins TRBV27 to TRBJ2-3, with 7 bases lining up with TRBD1. CDR1 and CDR2 from the germline V gene are MNHEY and SMNVEV (reference sequence). The CDR3 sequence is 17 residues long. Trimming cost V 6 bases and J 1 base; bases outside gene matches: 13. As DNA, the CDR3 is TGTGCCAGCAGAGAGTCCCCCACAGGGGACGGCACAGATACGCAGTATTTT. It yields the protein CASRESPTGDGTDTQYF.

This sequence joins TRBV28 and TRBJ1-1; D is perhaps TRBD1 (5 bases). The V gene lost 6 bases and the J gene lost 9 bases, with 14 bases spanning the gap. This CDR3 region has 12 residues. Germline loops: CDR1 MDHEN, CDR2 SYDVKM. The CDR3 DNA follows: TGTGCCAGCAGCCCCGGGGACGGTAAAGCTTTCTTT. Encoded protein: CASSPGDGKAFF. Full variable domain (remainder filled in from reference TRBV28 and TRBJ1-1): DVKVTQSSRYLVKRTGEKVFLECVQDMDHENMFWYRQDPGLGLRLIYFSYDVKMKEKGDIPEGYSVSREKKERFSLILESASTNQTSMYLCASSPGDGKAFFGQGTRLTVV.

The V and J genes are TRBV11-1 and TRBJ2-5, with 12 bases lining up with TRBD2. Germline V CDR1 and CDR2: SGHAT, FQDESV (reference sequence). The CDR3 runs 14 residues. V dropped 2 bases and J dropped 13; count of bases not matched to a gene: 8. CDR3 in DNA: TGTGCCAGCAGCTTACTAGCGGGAGGGACCCTTCGGTACTTC. As protein: CASSLLAGGTLRYF.

The V call is TRBV11-2, the J call TRBJ2-4; D is uncertain. CDR3 size: 16 residues. The V and J ends lost 5 bases and 0 bases respectively, with 14 bases between them. Germline V gene data show CDR1 as SGHAT and CDR2 as FQNNGV. The CDR3 loop is CASSPSYREAKNIQYF. DNA of the CDR3: TGTGCCAGCAGCCCATCCTACAGAGAAGCCAAAAACATTCAGTACTTC.

The chain has TRBV13 and TRBJ2-1; D is perhaps TRBD2 (6 bases). The CDR3 is made up of 17 amino acids. Germline CDR1 PRHDT, CDR2 FYEKMQ (reference sequence). With 0 bases removed from V and 2 bases from J, the gap between germline ends came to 14 bases. The CDR3 reads CASSLGVRLGPYNEQFF. The DNA of the CDR3 is TGTGCCAGCAGCTTAGGCGTCAGACTAGGGCCCTACAATGAGCAGTTCTTC.

J is TRBJ1-4 and V is TRBV27, with D uncertain. V was trimmed by 2 bases and J by 6 bases, leaving 7 bases between them. Germline assignment: CDR1 MNHEY and CDR2 SMNVEV (reference sequence). This CDR3 comprises 13 residues. CDR3 in DNA: TGTGCCAGCAGTTTACTCGTAGATGAAAAACTGTTTTTT. Its protein is CASSLLVDEKLFF.

A note on this clone: This sample also contains other DNA sequences that code for the same CDR3. This chain uses TRBV11-2 with TRBJ1-1; D not certain. This CDR3 contains 13 residues. Trimming left V 5 bases short and J 0 bases short, with 7 bases between. Germline V gene lookup returns CDR1 SGHAT and CDR2 FQNNGV. For the CDR3, the DNA is TGTGCCAGCAGCCCTACATTGAACACTGAAGCTTTCTTT. It is translated as CASSPTLNTEAFF.

V and J are TRBV19 and TRBJ1-1; D may be TRBD1 (5 bases). This CDR3 comprises 15 residues. Germline loops: CDR1 LNHDA, CDR2 SQIVND (reference sequence). Trimming took off 5 bases at V and 0 bases at J, with 13 bases between the two ends. The CDR3 coding sequence is TGTGCCAGTAGTGACAGTCCCCTTATGAACACTGAAGCTTTCTTT. Its translation: CASSDSPLMNTEAFF.

The chain joins TRBV7-3 to TRBJ2-3; D gene unclear. V was pared by 2 bases and J by 4 bases, with 13 bases between. This CDR3 contains 15 residues. CDR1 is SGHTA, CDR2 FQGTGA, per germline. The CDR3 loop is CASSLEVGWADTQYF. CDR3 DNA: TGTGCCAGCAGCTTAGAGGTGGGATGGGCAGATACGCAGTATTTT.

V usage is TRBV28 and J usage is TRBJ1-2; D gene ambiguous. CDR1 MDHEN and CDR2 SYDVKM come from the germline V gene. Trimming shortened V by 3 bases and J by 0 bases, and 8 bases separated the two germline ends. CDR3 length equals 14 residues. The CDR3 is CASSLWGANYGYTF. DNA of the CDR3: TGTGCCAGCAGTTTGTGGGGAGCTAACTATGGCTACACCTTC.

The chain has TRBV6-5 and TRBJ2-7; 8 nucleotides align to TRBD1. The germline gives CDR1 MNHEY, CDR2 SVGAGI. Trimming took 4 bases from V and 3 from J; bases not matched to a gene: 8. The CDR3 runs 15 residues. CDR3 sequence (DNA): TGTGCCAGCAGTTTTTCCGGGACAGGCCACTACGAGCAGTACTTC. This sequence encodes CASSFSGTGHYEQYF.

V is TRBV14 and J is TRBJ2-7; D remains unclear. CDR3 size: 14 residues. Germline values: CDR1 SGHDN, CDR2 FVKESK. V gave up 4 bases and J gave up 4 bases, with 14 bases separating them. CDR3 DNA sequence: TGTGCCAGCAGCCGTACCCAACCCCATTACGAGCAGTACTTC. Its protein product is CASSRTQPHYEQYF.